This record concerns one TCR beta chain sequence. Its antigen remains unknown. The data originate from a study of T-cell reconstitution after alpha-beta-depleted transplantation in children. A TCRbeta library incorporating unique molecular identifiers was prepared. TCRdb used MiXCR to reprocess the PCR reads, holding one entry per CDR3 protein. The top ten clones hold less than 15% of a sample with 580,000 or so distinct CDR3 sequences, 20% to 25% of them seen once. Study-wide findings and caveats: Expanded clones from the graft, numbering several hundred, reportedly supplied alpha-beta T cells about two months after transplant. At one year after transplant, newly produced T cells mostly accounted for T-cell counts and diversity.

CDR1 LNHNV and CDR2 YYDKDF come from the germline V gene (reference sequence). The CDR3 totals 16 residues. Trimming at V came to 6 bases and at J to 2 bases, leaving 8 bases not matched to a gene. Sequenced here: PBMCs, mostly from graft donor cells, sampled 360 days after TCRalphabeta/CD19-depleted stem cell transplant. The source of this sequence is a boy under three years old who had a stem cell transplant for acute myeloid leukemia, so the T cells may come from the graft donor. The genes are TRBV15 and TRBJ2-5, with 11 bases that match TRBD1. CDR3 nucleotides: TGTGCCACCAGACGGACAGGGGGCGTGGGGCAAGAGACCCAGTACTTC. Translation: CATRRTGGVGQETQYF.